Listed below are T cell receptor beta chains from one sample, sequenced in a study of T cell changes during pregnancy in multiple sclerosis. Some clones are missing from TCRdb's copy, which holds only in-frame ones; the method was immunoSEQ multiplex PCR. This sample carries around 110,000 clones, around 92% of them seen once, and the ten largest clones take 1.5% to 2%. The source material was peripheral blood, sampled after pregnancy. Receptor source: a female donor with multiple sclerosis, enrolled in a pregnancy study. CDR3s include the opening cysteine and the closing phenylalanine or tryptophan. D genes are given only for firm matches. Clone size, where shown, is once, few, many, or a class for clones that have expanded.

D,size,V,J,CDR3,DNA
TRBD1,NA,TRBV4-1,TRBJ2-5,CASSQGQGERETQYF,TGCGCCAGCAGCCAGGGACAGGGCGAGCGAGAGACCCAGTACTTC
NA,once,TRBV9,TRBJ1-3,CASSVAPGGRDTIYF,TGTGCCAGCAGCGTAGCTCCCGGTGGCCGGGACACCATATATTTT
TRBD2,once,TRBV27,TRBJ2-5,CASSRLAGMGGETQYF,TGTGCCAGCAGCCGACTAGCGGGAATGGGGGGAGAGACCCAGTACTTC
TRBD1,NA,TRBV6-5,TRBJ1-2,CASSFGTGGNGYTF,TGTGCCAGCAGTTTTGGTACAGGGGGAAATGGCTACACCTTC
NA,NA,TRBV9,TRBJ2-7,CASSVGAQTDAYEQYF,TGTGCCAGCAGCGTAGGAGCGCAGACAGACGCCTACGAGCAGTACTTC
NA,NA,TRBV5-4,TRBJ1-1,CASSLETGRGTEAFF,TGTGCCAGCAGCTTGGAGACAGGTCGTGGCACTGAAGCTTTCTTT
NA,NA,TRBV18,TRBJ1-1,CASSPRAGEEAFF,TGTGCCAGCTCACCGAGAGCCGGGGAGGAAGCTTTCTTT
NA,NA,TRBV21-1,TRBJ2-1,CASLGGSSSYNEQFF,TGTGCCAGCTTAGGGGGCTCGAGCTCCTACAATGAGCAGTTCTTC
NA,NA,TRBV5-1,TRBJ2-5,CASRGGETQYF,TGCGCCAGCAGAGGGGGAGAGACCCAGTACTTC
TRBD1,NA,TRBV6-5,TRBJ1-1,CASSFPGTGIHTEAFF,TGTGCCAGCAGTTTTCCCGGGACAGGGATTCACACTGAAGCTTTCTTT